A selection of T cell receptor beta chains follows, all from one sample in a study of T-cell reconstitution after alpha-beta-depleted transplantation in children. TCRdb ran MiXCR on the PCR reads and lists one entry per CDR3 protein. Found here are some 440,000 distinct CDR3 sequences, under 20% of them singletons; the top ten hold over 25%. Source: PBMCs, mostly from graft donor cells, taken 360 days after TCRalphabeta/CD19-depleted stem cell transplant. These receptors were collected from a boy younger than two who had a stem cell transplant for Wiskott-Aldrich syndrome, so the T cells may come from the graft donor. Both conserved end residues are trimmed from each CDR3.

ASSLGSYGYT,TRBJ1-2,TRBV28
ASSTLQRRVENIQY,TRBJ2-4,TRBV7-9
ASSLPQRGGNEQF,TRBJ2-1,TRBV7-9
ASSLDGLAYEQY,TRBJ2-7,TRBV5-1
ATSRDTGINQPQH,TRBJ1-5,TRBV15
ASTLVKRGRDNEQF,TRBJ2-1,TRBV7-9
ASSFFRAAGETQY,TRBJ2-5,TRBV11-2
ASKRTGSYEQY,TRBJ2-7,TRBV6-1
ASSQKADTYNEQF,TRBJ2-1,TRBV4-3
ASSYFAGNQPQH,TRBJ1-5,TRBV6-8
SPYRGYNEQF,TRBJ2-1,TRBV29-1
ASSLYREQETQY,TRBJ2-5,TRBV5-4
ASSPPGLPNYGYT,TRBJ1-2,TRBV6-1
ASRITRQGPRDTQY,TRBJ2-3,TRBV7-9
ASSIVPSAGGSSYNEQF,TRBJ2-1,TRBV19
ASSQQGLRDTQY,TRBJ2-3,TRBV4-3
SARGLAGGPSYNEQF,TRBJ2-1,TRBV20-1
AISDASGSF,TRBJ2-1,TRBV10-3